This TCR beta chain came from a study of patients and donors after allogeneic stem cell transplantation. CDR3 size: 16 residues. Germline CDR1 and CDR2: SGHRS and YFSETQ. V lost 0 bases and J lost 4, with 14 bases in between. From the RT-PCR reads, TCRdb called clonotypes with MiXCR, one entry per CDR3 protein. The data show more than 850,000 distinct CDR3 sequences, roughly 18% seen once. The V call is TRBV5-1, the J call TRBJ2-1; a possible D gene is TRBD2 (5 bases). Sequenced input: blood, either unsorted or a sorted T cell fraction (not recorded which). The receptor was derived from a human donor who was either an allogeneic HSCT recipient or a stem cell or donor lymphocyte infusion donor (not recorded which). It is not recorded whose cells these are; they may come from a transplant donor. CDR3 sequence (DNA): TGCGCCAGCAGCTTGGCCCCGGGGTCGCTTTACAATGAGCAGTTCTTC. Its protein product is CASSLAPGSLYNEQFF.